What follows are 5 T cell receptor beta chains derived from one specimen sequenced in a study of OX40 agonist ivuxolimab in advanced cancers. The assay was immunoSEQ multiplex PCR, and TCRdb's table has in-frame clones only and misses some. The sample lists 70,000 or so clones, roughly nine tenths occurring once. The sequencing here drew on CD4+ or CD8+ T cells sorted from blood, taken in a trial of the OX40 agonist ivuxolimab. These receptors all stem from an adult with an advanced solid tumor such as melanoma, head and neck, liver or kidney cancer.

This chain uses TRBV5-4 with TRBJ2-7, with D unresolved. This CDR3 spans 13 amino acids. Between the trimmed V and J ends, which lost 4 bases and 2 bases, there was a span of 10 bases. The germline CDR1 and CDR2 sequences are SGHNT and YYREEE (reference sequence). CDR3 DNA: TGTGCCAGCAGCCCGGCGGCAACCTACGAGCAGTACTTC. Protein sequence: CASSPAATYEQYF.

This chain links TRBV7-6 with TRBJ2-1, with 16 bases that match TRBD2. Per the germline V gene, CDR1 is SGHVS and CDR2 is FNYEAQ. The J segment lost 7 bases and the V segment lost 4 bases, leaving 1 base of the junction unmatched. The CDR3 extends over 15 amino acids. CDR3 coding DNA: TGTGCCAGCAGCTCGGGACTAGCGGGGGGGAATGAGCAGTTCTTC. Its protein product is CASSSGLAGGNEQFF.

In its sample, this clone was seen once. The sample carries other DNA sequences with the same CDR3. The chain is built from TRBV6-6 and TRBJ2-7; D ambiguous. The germline V gene encodes CDR1 MNHNY and CDR2 SVGAGI (reference sequence). Trimming cost V 5 bases and J 3 bases, with 5 bases left between them. The CDR3 sequence is 11 residues long. CDR3 nucleotide sequence: TGTGCCAGCAGTGCCGGCTACGAGCAGTACTTC. Protein: CASSAGYEQYF.

The CDR3 DNA reads TGTGCCAGCAGCCTGAGGTCGACTAGCGGGATTGGTTGGTACAATGAGCAGTTCTTC. Protein product: CASSLRSTSGIGWYNEQFF. This sequence joins TRBV11-3 and TRBJ2-1; TRBD2 agrees at 11 bases. CDR3 length equals 19 residues. The junction had 16 bases not matched to a gene; V was cut back by 5 bases and J by 4 bases. Germline V CDR1 and CDR2: SGHNT, YENEEA.

The rearrangement links TRBV13 to TRBJ2-7; possible D gene TRBD2, 5 bases. Trimming removed 4 bases from V and 0 bases from J, with 7 bases in between. This CDR3 is 13 amino acids long. The germline V gene encodes CDR1 PRHDT and CDR2 FYEKMQ (reference sequence). CDR3 residues: CASSSGLSYEQYF. CDR3 DNA: TGTGCCAGCAGCTCCGGACTCTCCTACGAGCAGTACTTC.